One and the same sample provided the 26 T cell receptor beta chains below, sequenced in a study of T-cell memory formation after mild COVID-19. In TCRdb, the 5' RACE reads were re-called with MiXCR into one record per CDR3 protein. This table has 150,000 or so distinct CDR3 sequences, 31% appearing once. The sample comprised PBMCs or a T cell subset sorted from them (not recorded which). The receptors were sampled from an adult woman who had mild COVID-19 (a few samples of this study predate the infection). Cell type and time point are not known.

The sample holds a few counts of this clonotype. The chain uses TRBV3-1 and TRBJ2-5, with D perhaps TRBD2 (5 bases). Germline CDR1 LGHDT, CDR2 YNNKEL (reference sequence). Deletions cut 1 base from V and 7 bases from J, with 7 bases between. The CDR3 has 12 amino acids. As DNA, the CDR3 is TGTGCCAGCAGCCAAGGACGGGGGACCCAGTACTTC. Its translation is CASSQGRGTQYF.

A few counts support this clonotype. This chain joins TRBV27 and TRBJ2-1; 12 bases are a match to TRBD2. The CDR3 has 16 residues. CDR1 and CDR2 from the germline V gene are MNHEY and SMNVEV (reference sequence). J was trimmed by 6 bases and V by 5 bases; bases with no gene match: 8. CDR3 residues: CASSPLAGGPPNEQFF. The CDR3 DNA reads TGTGCCAGCAGTCCCCTAGCGGGGGGGCCTCCCAATGAGCAGTTCTTC.

The genes are TRBV7-2 and TRBJ2-3, with 10 bases fitting TRBD2. V gave up 5 bases and J gave up 5 bases; unmatched junction bases: 10. This CDR3 spans 16 amino acids. Germline lookup yields CDR1 SGHTA and CDR2 FQGNSA. The CDR3 here is CASSPLTSGLGDTQYF. CDR3 nucleotides: TGTGCCAGCAGCCCCCTGACTAGCGGGCTAGGAGATACGCAGTATTTT.

The chain recombines TRBV7-2 with TRBJ2-5; D remains ambiguous. The CDR3 contains 17 residues. The germline gives CDR1 SGHTA, CDR2 FQGNSA. V lost 1 base to trimming and J lost 4 bases, with 19 bases between them. CDR3 sequence: CASSLEGSENWGETQYF. The CDR3 region has the DNA TGTGCCAGCAGCTTAGAGGGATCTGAAAATTGGGGAGAGACCCAGTACTTC.

DNA of the CDR3: TGTGCCAGCAGCTCCATAGGAACAGTAAACACTGAAGCTTTCTTT. Its protein is CASSSIGTVNTEAFF. This chain joins TRBV7-3 and TRBJ1-1; D call uncertain. V lost 4 bases, J lost 2 bases, and 14 bases lay in between. In germline, CDR1 is SGHTA, CDR2 FQGTGA. The CDR3 totals 15 residues.

As DNA, the CDR3 is TGTGCCACTGAAGAGATCTCTGGGGCCAACGTCCTGACTTTC. This sequence encodes CATEEISGANVLTF. The rearrangement joins TRBV15 to TRBJ2-6; D is ambiguous. Looked up from germline, CDR1 is LNHNV and CDR2 is YYDKDF (reference sequence). With 9 bases removed from V and 0 bases from J, the gap between germline ends came to 9 bases. This CDR3 spans 14 amino acids.

A single count supports this clonotype. The chain combines TRBV18 with TRBJ1-5; TRBD1 matches at 7 bases. Trimming at V came to 4 bases and at J to 7 bases, leaving 7 bases not matched to a gene. This CDR3 comprises 14 residues. Looked up from germline, CDR1 is KGHSH and CDR2 is LQKENI. The CDR3 is CASSQTGPGQPQHF. CDR3 coding DNA: TGTGCCAGCTCACAGACAGGGCCGGGGCAGCCCCAGCATTTT.

This chain uses TRBV3-1 with TRBJ2-5; D is ambiguous. V lost 4 bases, J lost 5 bases, and 8 bases lay in between. The CDR3 loop spans 12 amino acids. CDR1 is LGHDT, CDR2 YNNKEL, per germline (reference sequence). The CDR3 region has the DNA TGTGCCAGCAGCCCCATTGGGGAGACCCAGTACTTC. Residues: CASSPIGETQYF.

This clonotype was detected a few times. For the CDR3, the DNA is TGCAGCGCCTCGGCCGGGACCTCGTACCAAGAGACCCAGTACTTC. Residues: CSASAGTSYQETQYF. V gene TRBV29-1 combines with J gene TRBJ2-5; either TRBD1 or TRBD2 may fit D (5 bases each). CDR3 length equals 15 residues. Germline V gene sequence: CDR1 SQVTM, CDR2 ANQGSEA. The V end lost 7 bases, the J end lost 0 bases, and 18 bases lay between the germline ends.

DNA for the CDR3: TGTGCCAGCAGCTTAGTTAACTGGACAGGAGAACTCCACTTT. Amino acid sequence: CASSLVNWTGELHF. The V gene is TRBV7-7, the J gene TRBJ1-6; TRBD1 aligns across 7 bases. J lost 16 bases, V lost 1 base, and 10 bases had no gene match. The length of the CDR3 is 14 residues. Germline lookup yields CDR1 SSHAT and CDR2 FNYEAQ (reference sequence).

The chain employs TRBV12-3 or TRBV12-4 and TRBJ2-7; TRBD2 agrees at 13 bases. The CDR3 is made up of 17 amino acids. With V trimmed by 6 bases and J by 4 bases, 12 bases remained unmatched. CDR3 loop: CASRRGLAGSSAYEQYF. CDR3 nucleotide sequence: TGTGCCAGCAGGCGGGGACTAGCGGGGAGTTCAGCGTACGAGCAGTACTTC.

The rearrangement links TRBV5-1 to TRBJ2-7; D not resolved. The CDR3 consists of 11 residues. The V end lost 2 bases, the J end lost 4 bases, and 4 bases lay between the germline ends. Germline CDR1 and CDR2: SGHRS and YFSETQ. DNA for the CDR3: TGCGCCAGCAGCTTAGTTTACGAGCAGTACGTC. This gives the protein CASSLVYEQYV.

The rearrangement joins TRBV20-1 to TRBJ1-2; 8 nucleotides line up with TRBD1. CDR3 size: 16 residues. With 3 bases clipped from V and 2 bases from J, the junction kept 11 bases outside the gene matches. Germline assignment: CDR1 DFQATT and CDR2 SNEGSKA (reference sequence). CDR3 residues: CSASPRTGILNYGYTF. The CDR3 DNA reads as TGCAGTGCTAGTCCCCGGACAGGGATCCTCAACTATGGCTACACCTTC.

CDR3 amino acids: CASSPAGSGGHEQFF. The CDR3 bases are TGTGCCAGCAGCCCGGCCGGTAGCGGGGGCCATGAGCAGTTCTTC. The gene calls are TRBV7-3 and TRBJ2-1; 9 nucleotides agree with TRBD2. The CDR3 is 15 amino acids. The V gene end was trimmed by 5 bases and the J gene end by 8 bases; junction bases not matched to a gene: 10. From germline, CDR1 is SGHTA and CDR2 FQGTGA. Filled out from reference TRBV7-3 and TRBJ2-1, the complete variable domain reads GAGVSQTPSNKVTEKGKYVELRCDPISGHTALYWYRQSLGQGPEFLIYFQGTGAADDSGLPNDRFFAVRPEGSVSTLKIQRTERGDSAVYLCASSPAGSGGHEQFFGPGTRLTVL.

V and J are TRBV2 and TRBJ2-7; either TRBD1 or TRBD2 may fit D (5 bases each). From germline, CDR1 is SNHLY and CDR2 FYNNEI. The V gene lost 4 bases and the J gene lost 4 bases, with 14 bases spanning the gap. There are 14 residues in the CDR3. The CDR3 nucleotides are TGTGCCAGCAGTGGGGGGAAAAGTGGGTACGAGCAGTACTTC. Amino acids: CASSGGKSGYEQYF.

This clonotype was seen a handful of times. The chain couples TRBV5-1 to TRBJ2-2; D uncertain. The CDR3 has 14 amino acids. V was cut by 0 bases and J by 4 bases, with 7 bases left in between. Per the germline V gene, CDR1 is SGHRS and CDR2 is YFSETQ. CDR3 sequence reads: CASSLGAVTGELFF. Here the CDR3 DNA reads TGCGCCAGCAGCTTGGGCGCGGTCACCGGGGAGCTGTTTTTT.

The chain links TRBV6-1 to TRBJ1-6, with 7 bases matching TRBD1. The CDR3 is made up of 15 amino acids. Unmatched junction bases numbered 6, after V lost 6 bases and J lost 4 bases. Per the germline V gene, CDR1 is MNHNS and CDR2 is SASEGT. As DNA, the CDR3 is TGTGCCAGCAGAACAGGGGAACCTTATAATTCACCCCTCCACTTT. This translates into CASRTGEPYNSPLHF.

This clonotype was found a few times. V gene TRBV12-3 or TRBV12-4 combines with J gene TRBJ1-1; 8 bases agree with TRBD1. After removal of 5 bases from V and 8 bases from J, the junction contained 10 bases not matched to a gene. This CDR3 has 14 residues. As DNA, the CDR3 is TGTGCCAGCAGTCACCCGGGACAGGCGACCGAAGCTTTCTTT. Amino acid sequence: CASSHPGQATEAFF.

V is TRBV7-2 and J is TRBJ1-4; D is uncertain. Germline-derived CDR1 and CDR2 are SGHTA and FQGNSA. V gave up 2 bases and J gave up 7 bases, with 11 bases separating them. This CDR3 is 14 amino acids long. The CDR3 here is CASSLRGSLEKLFF. CDR3 coding DNA: TGTGCCAGCAGCTTACGAGGGAGCCTTGAAAAACTGTTTTTT.

This clonotype was seen only a few times. The rearrangement joins TRBV20-1 to TRBJ1-2; tentatively, D is TRBD1 (6 bases). V was trimmed by 0 bases and J by 4 bases, leaving 18 bases between them. Germline V gene lookup returns CDR1 DFQATT and CDR2 SNEGSKA (reference sequence). The CDR3 runs to 16 residues. The chain's CDR3 is CSARDRRAGEGYGYTF. CDR3 DNA sequence: TGCAGTGCTAGAGATAGGCGGGCAGGGGAGGGCTATGGCTACACCTTC.

This chain joins TRBV3-1 and TRBJ1-6; D gene unclear. Trimming took 1 base from V and 7 from J, leaving 5 bases between them. Per the germline V gene, CDR1 is LGHDT and CDR2 is YNNKEL (reference sequence). This CDR3 comprises 13 residues. For the CDR3, the DNA is TGTGCCAGCAGCCAAGTAGGAAATTCACCCCTCCACTTT. Translated: CASSQVGNSPLHF. Full variable domain (remainder filled in from reference TRBV3-1 and TRBJ1-6): DTAVSQTPKYLVTQMGNDKSIKCEQNLGHDTMYWYKQDSKKFLKIMFSYNNKELIINETVPNRFSPKSPDKAHLNLHINSLELGDSAVYFCASSQVGNSPLHFGNGTRLTVT.

This clonotype was detected only a few times. The chain joins TRBV7-9 to TRBJ2-5; D tentatively fits TRBD1 or TRBD2 (5 bases each). Deletions cut 5 bases from V and 0 bases from J, with 10 bases between. There are 14 residues in the CDR3. Germline CDR1 SEHNR, CDR2 FQNEAQ (reference sequence). In DNA form, the CDR3 reads TGTGCCAGCAGCCGGGACGGGCACCAAGAGACCCAGTACTTC. Translated: CASSRDGHQETQYF.

V is TRBV6-5 and J is TRBJ2-7; 7 bases align to TRBD2. CDR3 length: 15 residues. V gave up 0 bases and J gave up 6 bases; unmatched junction bases: 8. Germline lookup yields CDR1 MNHEY and CDR2 SVGAGI. The CDR3 DNA reads as TGTGCCAGCAGTTACTCGCCCGGGGGGTTATCCGAGCAGTACTTC. Encoded protein: CASSYSPGGLSEQYF.

The J gene is TRBJ2-3, the V gene TRBV5-4; 8 positions match TRBD2. Germline CDR1 reads SGHNT; CDR2 reads YYREEE (reference sequence). CDR3 length equals 18 residues. J gave up 3 bases and V 2 bases, and 14 bases lay outside the gene matches. The CDR3 DNA reads TGTGCCAGCAGCTTTTTATTCCTTGCGGGGGGCGCAACAGATACGCAGTATTTT. Amino acids: CASSFLFLAGGATDTQYF.

The chain links TRBV18 to TRBJ2-3; 8 bases line up with TRBD1. CDR1 and CDR2 (germline): KGHSH, LQKENI. J lost 3 bases, V lost 3 bases, and 5 bases had no gene match. The CDR3 runs to 15 residues. CDR3 bases: TGTGCCAGCTCACCGAGGACAGGGCGAACAGATACGCAGTATTTT. Its translation: CASSPRTGRTDTQYF.

V is TRBV5-5 and J is TRBJ1-5, with TRBD1 identical over 9 bases. Germline V gives CDR1 SGHKS, CDR2 YYEKEE (reference sequence). V was pared by 4 bases and J by 0 bases, with 5 bases of the junction left unmatched. The CDR3 extends over 16 amino acids. CDR3 in DNA: TGTGCCAGCAGCCGGGACAGGGCTAATAGCAATCAGCCCCAGCATTTT. Protein: CASSRDRANSNQPQHF. The variable domain in full, with the rest retrieved from reference TRBV5-5 and TRBJ1-5, is DAGVTQSPTHLIKTRGQQVTLRCSPISGHKSVSWYQQVLGQGPQFIFQYYEKEERGRGNFPDRFSARQFPNYSSELNVNALLLGDSALYLCASSRDRANSNQPQHFGDGTRLSIL.